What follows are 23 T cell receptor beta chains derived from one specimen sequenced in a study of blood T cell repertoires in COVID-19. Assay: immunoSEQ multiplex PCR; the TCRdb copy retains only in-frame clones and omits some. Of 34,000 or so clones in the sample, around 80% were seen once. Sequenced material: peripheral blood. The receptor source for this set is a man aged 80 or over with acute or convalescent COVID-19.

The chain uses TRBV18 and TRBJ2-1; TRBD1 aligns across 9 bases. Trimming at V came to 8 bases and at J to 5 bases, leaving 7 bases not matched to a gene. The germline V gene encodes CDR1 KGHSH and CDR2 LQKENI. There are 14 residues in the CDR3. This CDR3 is CASRNGTGHNEQFF. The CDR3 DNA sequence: TGTGCCAGCCGAAACGGGACAGGGCACAATGAGCAGTTCTTC.

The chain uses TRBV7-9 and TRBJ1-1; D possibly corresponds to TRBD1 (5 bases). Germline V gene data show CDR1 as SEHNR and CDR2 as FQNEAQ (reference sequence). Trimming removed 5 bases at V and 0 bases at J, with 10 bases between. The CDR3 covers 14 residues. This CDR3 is CASSVGRMNTEAFF. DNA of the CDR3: TGTGCCAGCAGCGTGGGGCGCATGAACACTGAAGCTTTCTTT.

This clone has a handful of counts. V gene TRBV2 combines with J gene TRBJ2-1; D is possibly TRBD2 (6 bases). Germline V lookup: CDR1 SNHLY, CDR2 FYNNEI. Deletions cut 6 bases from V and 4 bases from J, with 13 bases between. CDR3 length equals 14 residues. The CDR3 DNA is TGTGCCAGCAGGATGGGGACTGTGTACAATGAGCAGTTCTTC. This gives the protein CASRMGTVYNEQFF.

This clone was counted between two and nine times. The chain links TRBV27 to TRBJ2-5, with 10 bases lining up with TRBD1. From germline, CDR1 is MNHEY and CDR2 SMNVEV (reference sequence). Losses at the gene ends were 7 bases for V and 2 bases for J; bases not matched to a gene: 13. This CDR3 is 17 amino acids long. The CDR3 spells CASKSRGQGFGQETQYF. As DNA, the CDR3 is TGTGCCAGCAAATCCCGGGGACAGGGGTTTGGGCAAGAGACCCAGTACTTC.

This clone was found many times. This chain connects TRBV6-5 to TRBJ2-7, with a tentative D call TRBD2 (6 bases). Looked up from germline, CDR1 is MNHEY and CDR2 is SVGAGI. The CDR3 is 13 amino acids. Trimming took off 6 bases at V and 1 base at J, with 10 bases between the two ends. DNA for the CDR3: TGTGCCAGCAGGCTTCGGGAGTCCTACGAGCAGTACTTC. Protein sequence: CASRLRESYEQYF.

CDR3 amino acids: CASSFDGTDYGYTF. In DNA, the CDR3 is TGCGCCAGCAGCTTTGATGGGACAGACTATGGCTACACCTTC. This sequence joins TRBV5-1 and TRBJ1-2; 7 bases line up with TRBD1. With V trimmed by 2 bases and J by 3 bases, 4 bases remained unmatched. Looked up from germline, CDR1 is SGHRS and CDR2 is YFSETQ. This CDR3 region has 14 residues.

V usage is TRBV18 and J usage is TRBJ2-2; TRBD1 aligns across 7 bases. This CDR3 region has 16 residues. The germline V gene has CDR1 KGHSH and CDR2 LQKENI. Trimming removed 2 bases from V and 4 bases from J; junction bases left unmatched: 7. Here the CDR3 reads CASSPRRQGRTGELFF. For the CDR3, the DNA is TGTGCCAGCTCACCAAGGAGACAGGGACGCACCGGGGAGCTGTTTTTT.

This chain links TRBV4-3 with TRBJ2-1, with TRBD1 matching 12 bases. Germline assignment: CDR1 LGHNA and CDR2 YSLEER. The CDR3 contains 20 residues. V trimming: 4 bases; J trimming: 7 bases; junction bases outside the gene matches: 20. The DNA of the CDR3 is TGCGCCAGCAGCCGCCTAACCGGGACAGGGGGCAATAGCGGAGTGAATGAGCAGTTCTTC. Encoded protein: CASSRLTGTGGNSGVNEQFF.

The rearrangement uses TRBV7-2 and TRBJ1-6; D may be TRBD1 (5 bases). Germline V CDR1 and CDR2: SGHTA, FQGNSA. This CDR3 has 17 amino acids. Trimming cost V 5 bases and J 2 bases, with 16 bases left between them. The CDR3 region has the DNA TGTGCCAGCAGCGGAGGCGGGGGGTTTCCCTATAATTCACCCCTCCACTTT. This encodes CASSGGGGFPYNSPLHF.

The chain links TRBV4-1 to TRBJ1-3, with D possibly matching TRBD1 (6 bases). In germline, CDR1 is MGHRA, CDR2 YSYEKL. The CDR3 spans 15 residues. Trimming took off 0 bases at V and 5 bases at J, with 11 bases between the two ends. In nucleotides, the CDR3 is TGCGCCAGCAGCCAAGAAGGACAGTCTCGAAACACCATATATTTT. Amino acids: CASSQEGQSRNTIYF.

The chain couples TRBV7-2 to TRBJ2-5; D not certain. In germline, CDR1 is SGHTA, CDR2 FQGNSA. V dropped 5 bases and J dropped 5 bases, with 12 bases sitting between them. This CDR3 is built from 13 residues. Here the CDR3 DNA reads TGTGCCAGCAGCCCGCGACTTACGGAGACCCAGTACTTC. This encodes CASSPRLTETQYF.

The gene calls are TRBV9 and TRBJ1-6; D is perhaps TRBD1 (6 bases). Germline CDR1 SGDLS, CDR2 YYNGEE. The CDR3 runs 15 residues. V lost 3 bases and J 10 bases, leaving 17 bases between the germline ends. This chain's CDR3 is CASSAEGGVGSPLHF. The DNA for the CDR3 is TGTGCCAGCAGCGCAGAGGGGGGGGTTGGGTCACCCCTCCACTTT.

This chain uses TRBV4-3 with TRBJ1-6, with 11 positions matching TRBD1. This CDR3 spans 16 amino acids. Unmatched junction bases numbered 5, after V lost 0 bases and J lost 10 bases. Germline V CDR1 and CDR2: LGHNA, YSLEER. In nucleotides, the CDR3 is TGCGCCAGCAGCCAAGAATGGGGACAGGGGGTCTCACCCCTCCACTTT. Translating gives CASSQEWGQGVSPLHF.

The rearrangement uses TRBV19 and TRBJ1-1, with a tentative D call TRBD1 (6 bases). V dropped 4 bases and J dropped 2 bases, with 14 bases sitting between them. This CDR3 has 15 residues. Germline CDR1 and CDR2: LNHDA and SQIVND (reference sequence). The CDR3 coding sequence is TGTGCCAGTAGTAAGACGGACAGTATCAACACTGAAGCTTTCTTT. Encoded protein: CASSKTDSINTEAFF.

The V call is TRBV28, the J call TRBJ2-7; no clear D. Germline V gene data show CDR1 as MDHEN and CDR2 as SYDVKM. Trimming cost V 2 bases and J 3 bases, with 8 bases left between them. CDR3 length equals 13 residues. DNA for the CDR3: TGTGCCAGCAGTTTACTTCAGGTCTACGAGCAGTACTTC. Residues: CASSLLQVYEQYF.

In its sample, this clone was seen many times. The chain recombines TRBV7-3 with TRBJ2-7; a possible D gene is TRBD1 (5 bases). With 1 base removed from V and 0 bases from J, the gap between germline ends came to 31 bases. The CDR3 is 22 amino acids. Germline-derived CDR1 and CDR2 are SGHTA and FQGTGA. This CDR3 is CASSLRRLSGRIMGRSSYEQYF. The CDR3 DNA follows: TGTGCCAGCAGCTTAAGACGGCTTAGTGGGCGCATAATGGGGCGGAGCTCCTACGAGCAGTACTTC.

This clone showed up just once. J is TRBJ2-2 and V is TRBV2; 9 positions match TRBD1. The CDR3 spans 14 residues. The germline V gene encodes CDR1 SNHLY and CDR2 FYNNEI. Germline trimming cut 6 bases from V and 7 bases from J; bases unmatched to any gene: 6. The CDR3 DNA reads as TGTGCCAGCAGCAACAGGGGGCCTATCGGGGAGCTGTTTTTT. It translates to CASSNRGPIGELFF.

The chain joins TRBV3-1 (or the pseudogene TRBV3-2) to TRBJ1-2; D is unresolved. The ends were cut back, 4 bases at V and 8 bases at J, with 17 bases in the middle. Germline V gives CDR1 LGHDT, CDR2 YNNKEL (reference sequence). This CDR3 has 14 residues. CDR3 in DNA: TGTGCCAGCAGCCCTCGTCAGGAGGTTTCCGGCTACACCTTC. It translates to CASSPRQEVSGYTF.

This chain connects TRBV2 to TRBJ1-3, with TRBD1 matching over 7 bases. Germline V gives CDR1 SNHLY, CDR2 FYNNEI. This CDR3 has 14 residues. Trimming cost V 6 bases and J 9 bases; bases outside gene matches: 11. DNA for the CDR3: TGTGCCAGCAGAGCACAGGGGATCTCAAGCACCATATATTTT. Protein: CASRAQGISSTIYF.

CDR3 DNA: TGTGCCGGGGGGACAGGGGGAACTCCCTACGAGCAGTACTTC. Translated: CAGGTGGTPYEQYF. The chain has TRBV18 and TRBJ2-7; TRBD1 aligns across 11 bases. V was pared by 11 bases and J by 2 bases, with 8 bases of the junction left unmatched. This CDR3 region has 14 residues. Germline assignment: CDR1 KGHSH and CDR2 LQKENI.

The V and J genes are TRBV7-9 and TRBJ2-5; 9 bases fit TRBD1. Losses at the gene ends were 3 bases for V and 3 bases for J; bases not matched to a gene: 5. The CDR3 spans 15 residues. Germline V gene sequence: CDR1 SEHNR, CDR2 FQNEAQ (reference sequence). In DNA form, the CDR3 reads TGTGCCAGCAGCTTGGGACAGGGACAGGAAGAGACCCAGTACTTC. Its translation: CASSLGQGQEETQYF.

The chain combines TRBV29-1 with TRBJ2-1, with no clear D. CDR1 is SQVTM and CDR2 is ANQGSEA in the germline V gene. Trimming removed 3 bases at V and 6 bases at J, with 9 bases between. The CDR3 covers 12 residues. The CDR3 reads CSVEGSLNEQFF. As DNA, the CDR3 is TGCAGCGTTGAGGGCAGTCTCAATGAGCAGTTCTTC.

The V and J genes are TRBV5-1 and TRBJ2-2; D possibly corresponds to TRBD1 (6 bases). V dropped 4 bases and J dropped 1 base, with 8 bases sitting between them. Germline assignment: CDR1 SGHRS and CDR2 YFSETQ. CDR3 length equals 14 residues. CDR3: CASSRGGNTGELFF. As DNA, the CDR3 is TGCGCCAGCAGCCGAGGGGGGAACACCGGGGAGCTGTTTTTT.